The T cell receptor (beta chain) under discussion was sequenced for a study of tumor-infiltrating lymphocytes in primary liver carcinoma (dated by TCRdb to about 2017). At the level of the whole study: Of the five patients (three men and two women, aged 30 to 69 years), four had hepatocellular carcinoma and one had combined HCC and intrahepatic cholangiocarcinoma. The five patients had tumors staged T1-T3 N0M0, with maximum diameters ranging from roughly 4 to 10 cm. Roughly 3.65 to 8 million productive TCRbeta reads were obtained per sample, and no significant difference in read depth was found between tissue types. Across five regions of each liver tumor, along with adjacent normal tissue and blood, the study brought together TCRbeta repertoire sequencing, expression microarrays and whole-exome sequencing. A total of 35 or so specimens from 5 patients, comprising approximately 25 tumor regions, 5 adjacent noncancerous liver tissues and 5 peripheral blood samples, were covered by TCRbeta repertoire sequencing. To link TCRbeta repertoire diversity with the local molecular phenotype, the 25 to 30 tumor region samples were profiled using Agilent mRNA microarrays. Repertoires from technical replicates were highly reproducible, with mean shared-clone rates about 0.88 and correlation coefficients above 0.98. General findings and caveats noted by the study authors: The study included only four to six patients, and the authors note findings should be validated in a larger study. Only roughly 7-24% of top clones appeared in all five regions of a tumor, which suggests that tumor-infiltrating T cells are spatially heterogeneous. Since the samples were bulk and unsorted, there was no way to compare CD4+ and CD8+ T cell repertoires. Pairs of tumor regions showed greater repertoire overlap (mean 36%) than tumor-adjacent pairs (roughly 17%) or tumor-blood pairs (about 15%), which is consistent with antigen-driven expansion. Only the TCR beta chain was sequenced, which likely underestimates true repertoire diversity because unpaired alpha chains were not captured. A significantly larger repertoire fraction was made up by the top 250 clones in tumors than in blood (p = 0.039).

Starting from approximately 500 ng total RNA, TCRbeta-specific cDNA was produced by reverse transcription with a constant-region primer and ProtoScript II reverse transcriptase. Construction of the TCRbeta libraries relied on three nested rounds of multiplex PCR, following a slightly modified ARM-PCR procedure. The first two PCR rounds used multiplex TRBV1-TRBV30 forward primers with a Cbeta reverse primer, each for about 10 cycles. Sample barcodes and Illumina adapters were added in a final 25-cycle PCR with Deep VentR polymerase. Before sequencing, amplicons of 200-500 bp were purified from gel using a QIAquick gel extraction kit. An Illumina HiSeq 2500 was used to sequence the TCRbeta amplicons with 250-bp paired-end reads. In the paper's pipeline: Reads were quality-trimmed with Trimmomatic v0.33, and paired reads were merged with FLASH v1.2.11 to recover full CDR3 sequences. V, D and J germline segments were assigned to the rearranged TCRbeta sequences by MiGEC v1.2.1b. VDJtools v1.0.0 computed clonotype statistics and Shannon-Wiener diversity indices. To reduce sampling bias, subsequent analyses other than the diversity analysis used only the 250 most abundant clonotypes in each sample. TCRdb reprocessed the public reads (quality trimming at Q25 with fastp, clone calling with MiXCR) and kept in-frame beta chains. Duplicate CDR3 protein sequences are folded into a single record with the most common DNA and genes. None of the V and J calls come from the authors' own analysis; TCRdb made them. This sample is represented by approximately 100,000 distinct CDR3 sequences; about 63% of them were singletons. The ten largest clones add up to 9% to 15% of the sample.

V is trimmed back by 5 bases and J by 3 bases, and the junction contains 9 bases that no gene match accounts for. Reading from cysteine to phenylalanine, the CDR3 counts 15 amino acids. Just CDR3 DNA is preserved here, 45 bases in frame from base 1. Via the germline V gene, CDR1 is SGHAT and CDR2 FQNNGV. Without any cell sorting, total RNA and DNA were co-extracted from around 18-30 mg of bulk tissue using the AllPrep DNA/RNA mini kit. Between late 2015 and early 2016, about 5 patients in China with histopathologically diagnosed primary liver carcinoma had their tumors surgically resected. At the time of sampling, the patients had chronic HBV infection and had not received any treatment. Five spatially separated regions were sampled per tumor: superior, inferior, left-lateral and right-lateral poles, plus the tumor centre. More than 85% viable tumor cells were found by histology in every tumor sample. Fresh tumor and adjacent tissue pieces were bisected, with one half stored in RNAlater at -80 degrees C and the other half sent for histology.

In its sample, this clonotype comes out as medium-sized (0.01 to 0.1%). What this receptor recognizes is not known. No base qualities exist here, and no much larger clone lies one base off it. The V gene is TRBV11-2 and the J gene is TRBJ2-7, and 8 junction bases match TRBD2. The sequence was collected from a woman in her sixties with primary liver carcinoma and hepatitis B virus infection. The material sequenced was liver tumor tissue from sampling region 2. Taken with the paper, the label for cell subset or site translates to: tumor region T2, inferior pole. At the DNA level, the sequence is TGTGCCAGCAGCCCCCGAACGGGAGGGGGCTACGAGCAGTACTTC. Its protein reads: CASSPRTGGGYEQYF.